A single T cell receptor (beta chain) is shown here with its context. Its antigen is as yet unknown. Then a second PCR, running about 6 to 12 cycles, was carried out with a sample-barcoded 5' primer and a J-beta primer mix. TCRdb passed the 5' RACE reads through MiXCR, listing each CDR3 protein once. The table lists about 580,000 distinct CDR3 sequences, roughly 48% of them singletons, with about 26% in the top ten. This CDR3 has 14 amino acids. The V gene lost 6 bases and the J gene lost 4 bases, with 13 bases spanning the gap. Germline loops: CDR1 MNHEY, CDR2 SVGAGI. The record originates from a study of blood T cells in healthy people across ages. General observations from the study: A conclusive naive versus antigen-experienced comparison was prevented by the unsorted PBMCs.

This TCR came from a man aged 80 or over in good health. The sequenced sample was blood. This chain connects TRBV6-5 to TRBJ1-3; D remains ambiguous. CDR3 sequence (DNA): TGTGCCAGCAGGGCACTCTTAGGCGGAAACACCATATATTTT. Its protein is CASRALLGGNTIYF.